The 31 T cell receptor beta chains in this list originate from one sample, sequenced in a study of CD8+CD57+ T cells in acquired aplastic anemia. Whoever was chosen for sequencing had shown CD8+CD57+ cell expansion by flow cytometry. Genomic DNA constituted the template upon which TCR beta VDJ and CDR3 profiling was performed. Via MiXCR, TCRdb re-called the reads, giving one row per CDR3 protein. The sample contains some 200,000 distinct CDR3 sequences, approximately 48% of which appear only once. Sequenced sample: sorted CD4+, CD8+, or CD8+CD57+ T cells (not recorded which) from PBMCs. The origin of the receptors is a human donor with aplastic anemia.

V gene TRBV19 combines with J gene TRBJ1-6; tentative D call: TRBD1 (6 bases). Germline V lookup: CDR1 LNHDA, CDR2 SQIVND (reference sequence). This CDR3 is built from 16 residues. With 2 bases removed from V and 5 bases from J, the gap between germline ends came to 13 bases. CDR3 sequence: CASSILGTPDNSPLHF. In DNA, the CDR3 is TGTGCCAGTAGTATACTCGGGACACCAGATAATTCACCCCTCCACTTT.

Details on this clonotype: The junction departs from the called germline gene at one end, perhaps through a read error. This chain connects TRBV5-3 to TRBJ2-3; 11 bases map to TRBD2. TRBV5-3 is an open reading frame, and its role is uncertain. This CDR3 region has 15 residues. This CDR3 is CASSLGTSGSGTQYF. CDR3 bases: TGTGCCAGCAGCTTGGGAACTAGCGGGAGTGGGACGCAGTATTTT.

The chain combines TRBV20-1 with TRBJ2-2; D is undetermined. V lost 3 bases and J 1 base, leaving 12 bases between the germline ends. Germline assignment: CDR1 DFQATT and CDR2 SNEGSKA (reference sequence). This CDR3 is built from 15 residues. In nucleotides, the CDR3 is TGCAGTGCTAGTCCCCCGACAAAGAACACCGGGGAGCTGTTTTTT. It is translated as CSASPPTKNTGELFF.

A word on this clonotype: A clone one base away is much larger, so this may be a read error. The CDR3 region is CASSYQTVLGDEQYF. CDR3 nucleotides: TGTGCCAGCAGTTACCAGACGGTTCTTGGGGACGAGCAGTACTTC. The chain uses TRBV6-5 and TRBJ2-7; no firm D call. The V end lost 2 bases, the J end lost 5 bases, and 16 bases lay between the germline ends. The CDR3 covers 15 residues. Germline loops: CDR1 MNHEY, CDR2 SVGAGI.

The V gene is TRBV6-4, the J gene TRBJ1-5; D unresolved. V lost 4 bases and J 4 bases, leaving 8 bases between the germline ends. Germline loops: CDR1 MRHNA, CDR2 SNTAGT. The length of the CDR3 is 13 residues. The CDR3 nucleotides are TGTGCCAGCAGTGTAGGTTCAAATCAGCCCCAGCATTTT. It codes for CASSVGSNQPQHF.

The table lists this clonotype with a few counts. The rearrangement links TRBV10-1 to TRBJ2-2; TRBD1 matches 7 bases. This CDR3 contains 15 residues. The germline gives CDR1 WNHNN, CDR2 SYGVQD (reference sequence). J was trimmed by 3 bases and V by 3 bases; bases with no gene match: 4. The CDR3 DNA follows: TGCGCCAGCAGTGATTGGACAGGCTACACCGGGGAGCTGTTTTTT. It codes for CASSDWTGYTGELFF.

At least ten counts were recorded for this clonotype. The chain is built from TRBV5-5 and TRBJ1-2, with 8 bases identical to TRBD1. Germline CDR1 is SGHKS and CDR2 is YYEKEE (reference sequence). The CDR3 extends over 14 amino acids. The V and J ends lost 0 bases and 5 bases, in that order; junction bases with no gene match: 3. CDR3 residues: CASSLAQGGYGYTF. The CDR3 DNA sequence: TGTGCCAGCAGCTTGGCACAGGGGGGATATGGCTACACCTTC.

This clonotype was recorded many times. The chain joins TRBV7-9 to TRBJ1-6; D is possibly TRBD1 (5 bases). The germline V and J ends were trimmed by 8 bases and 15 bases, with 23 bases remaining between them. From germline, CDR1 is SEHNR and CDR2 FQNEAQ (reference sequence). The CDR3 is 14 residues long. CDR3 nucleotides: TGTGCCAGCTCGGGGGGGAGGGCGGAACGTCTCCTCCACTTT. As protein: CASSGGRAERLLHF.

This clonotype was found a few times. This chain uses TRBV5-8 with TRBJ2-7; D remains ambiguous. The ends were cut back, 7 bases at V and 2 bases at J, with 7 bases in the middle. The CDR3 is made up of 11 amino acids. The V gene's germline CDR1 is SGHTS and CDR2 YDEGEE. CDR3 sequence reads: CASGPTYEQYF. The DNA for the CDR3 is TGTGCCAGCGGACCGACCTACGAGCAGTACTTC.

CDR3 sequence reads: CATSRDRSDEQYF. CDR3 nucleotides: TGTGCCACCAGCAGAGATCGTTCCGACGAGCAGTACTTC. This chain uses TRBV15 with TRBJ2-7, with unresolved D. V gave up 0 bases and J gave up 5 bases, with 8 bases separating them. Germline V gene lookup returns CDR1 LNHNV and CDR2 YYDKDF (reference sequence). This CDR3 comprises 13 residues. The entire variable domain, with the rest obtained from reference TRBV15 and TRBJ2-7, is as follows: DAMVIQNPRYQVTQFGKPVTLSCSQTLNHNVMYWYQQKSSQAPKLLFHYYDKDFNNEADTPDNFQSRRPNTSFCFLDIRSPGLGDTAMYLCATSRDRSDEQYFGPGTRLTVT.

This clonotype was picked up many times. The V and J genes are TRBV6-1 and TRBJ2-7; 8 nucleotides line up with TRBD2. The ends lost 8 bases at V and 4 bases at J; junction bases unmatched: 10. Germline V lookup: CDR1 MNHNS, CDR2 SASEGT. CDR3 length: 14 residues. CDR3 nucleotide sequence: TGTGCCAGCGCGGGGTCTAGCGGGCCGTACGAGCAGTACTTC. Translation gives CASAGSSGPYEQYF.

The chain uses TRBV7-3 and TRBJ1-5; D is uncertain. V lost 5 bases, J lost 9 bases, and 11 bases lay in between. Germline CDR1 SGHTA, CDR2 FQGTGA. This CDR3 contains 12 residues. CDR3 region: CASSPQTAPQHF. The CDR3 nucleotides are TGTGCCAGCAGCCCGCAGACCGCGCCCCAGCATTTT.

Concerning this clonotype: It may be a read error: a sequence one base away is much more abundant. The CDR3 region has the DNA TGTGCCAGCACCCCGAGGGCGAATAACTATGGCTACACCTTC. Residues: CASTPRANNYGYTF. The V and J genes are TRBV11-3 and TRBJ1-2; no clear D. CDR3 length equals 14 residues. V lost 7 bases and J 1 base, leaving 13 bases between the germline ends. Germline values: CDR1 SGHNT, CDR2 YENEEA.

The rearrangement links TRBV25-1 to TRBJ1-6; the match to TRBD1 covers 7 bases. Losses at the gene ends were 6 bases for V and 10 bases for J; bases not matched to a gene: 18. CDR3 length: 17 residues. Germline CDR1 MGHDK, CDR2 SYGVNS. The DNA of the CDR3 is TGTGCCAGCAGGGACCCGGGACAGACACTTCCAGGATCACCCCTCCACTTT. This codes for CASRDPGQTLPGSPLHF.

This clonotype was found many times. This sequence joins TRBV12-3 or TRBV12-4 and TRBJ1-5; D not certain. The CDR3 runs to 14 residues. Trimming stripped 6 bases from V and 10 bases from J, with 19 bases between. CDR3 nucleotides: TGTGCCAGCAGCCTCCGCCACGGCGGCGGCCCCCAGCATTTT. Protein product: CASSLRHGGGPQHF.

The chain has TRBV2 and TRBJ1-1; D perhaps matches TRBD1 (6 bases). CDR1 and CDR2 from the germline V gene are SNHLY and FYNNEI. The CDR3 runs to 15 residues. V was shortened by 7 bases and J by 0 bases, with 15 bases between the two germline ends. The chain's CDR3 is CASTYPDSVNTEAFF. Here the CDR3 DNA reads TGTGCCAGCACTTACCCGGACAGTGTGAACACTGAAGCTTTCTTT.

This clonotype was observed many times. The genes are TRBV5-1 and TRBJ1-2; no clear D. Germline CDR1 and CDR2: SGHRS and YFSETQ. The CDR3 consists of 14 residues. V was shortened by 3 bases and J by 0 bases, with 9 bases between the two germline ends. The CDR3 loop reads CASSSGLANYGYTF. The CDR3 DNA sequence: TGCGCCAGCAGCTCAGGATTAGCTAACTATGGCTACACCTTC.

V gene TRBV10-2 combines with J gene TRBJ2-3; 14 bases are shared with TRBD2. V was clipped by 6 bases and J by 4 bases; unmatched bases: 3. In germline, CDR1 is WSHSY, CDR2 SAAADI. The CDR3 runs 15 residues. The CDR3 reads CASRPGLAGADTQYF. CDR3 DNA: TGCGCCAGCAGGCCGGGACTAGCGGGAGCAGATACGCAGTATTTT.

The table lists this clonotype with many counts. This chain uses TRBV14 with TRBJ2-5; 10 bases are a match to TRBD2. J lost 4 bases, V lost 1 base, and 9 bases had no gene match. From germline, CDR1 is SGHDN and CDR2 FVKESK. The CDR3 spans 17 residues. CDR3 region: CASSQGLAGSGSETQYF. As DNA, the CDR3 is TGTGCCAGCAGCCAAGGACTAGCGGGTTCGGGCTCAGAGACCCAGTACTTC.

The rearrangement links TRBV5-1 to TRBJ2-1; D is possibly TRBD1 (5 bases). V was clipped by 0 bases and J by 8 bases, with 21 bases between them. The germline V gene has CDR1 SGHRS and CDR2 YFSETQ. The CDR3 contains 17 residues. CDR3 residues: CASSLVARQISRDEQFF. CDR3 bases: TGCGCCAGCAGCTTGGTCGCGCGGCAGATCAGCAGGGATGAGCAGTTCTTC.

This clonotype has a count of ten or more. The chain has TRBV4-1 and TRBJ2-7; D not resolved. Between the trimmed V and J ends, which lost 1 base and 1 base, there was a span of 11 bases. The CDR3 sequence is 15 residues long. In germline, CDR1 is MGHRA, CDR2 YSYEKL. CDR3 loop: CASSQGSSGSYEQYF. CDR3 DNA sequence: TGCGCCAGCAGCCAAGGGTCGTCCGGGTCCTACGAGCAGTACTTC.

This clonotype was counted only a few times. The V gene is TRBV15, the J gene TRBJ1-1; TRBD1 might be the D (5 bases). The V end was cut by 0 bases, the J end by 4 bases, with 12 bases between. The CDR3 length is 15 residues. CDR1 is LNHNV and CDR2 is YYDKDF in the germline V gene (reference sequence). In DNA, the CDR3 is TGTGCCACCAGCAGAGAGGGGGGGATTGGCACTGAAGCTTTCTTT. It is translated as CATSREGGIGTEAFF.

The rearrangement uses TRBV19 and TRBJ1-5; 7 nucleotides agree with TRBD1. With V trimmed by 5 bases and J by 4 bases, 5 bases remained unmatched. Looked up from germline, CDR1 is LNHDA and CDR2 is SQIVND (reference sequence). The CDR3 length is 14 residues. The CDR3, as DNA: TGTGCCAGTAGTCCAGGACAGGAAAATCAGCCCCAGCATTTT. Translated, it gives CASSPGQENQPQHF.

The chain couples TRBV7-9 to TRBJ1-5; 12 bases line up with TRBD1. The CDR3 covers 14 residues. V shed 4 bases and J 7 bases; nucleotides not matched to a gene: 2. Germline V CDR1 and CDR2: SEHNR, FQNEAQ (reference sequence). The CDR3 DNA follows: TGTGCCAGCAGCTCGGGACAGGGGGCACAGCCCCAGCATTTT. Amino acids: CASSSGQGAQPQHF.

CDR3 bases: TGCAGTGCGAGGCCGGACAGGGAACGGGAGACCCAGTACTTC. Amino acids: CSARPDRERETQYF. The genes are TRBV20-1 and TRBJ2-5, with 8 bases matching TRBD1. The ends lost 6 bases at V and 5 bases at J; junction bases unmatched: 11. CDR3 length: 14 residues. Germline V gives CDR1 DFQATT, CDR2 SNEGSKA (reference sequence).

The chain employs TRBV20-1 and TRBJ2-3; TRBD1 or TRBD2 may be the D gene (5 bases each). Germline-derived CDR1 and CDR2 are DFQATT and SNEGSKA (reference sequence). CDR3 length: 18 residues. Trimming took 5 bases from V and 2 from J, leaving 26 bases between them. CDR3 nucleotide sequence: TGCAGTGCTGGGACGCGGACGGTTAAGTTTGAGAACACAGATACGCAGTATTTT. Protein: CSAGTRTVKFENTDTQYF.

The chain carries TRBV10-3 and TRBJ2-7; D gene unclear. Germline CDR1 and CDR2: ENHRY and SYGVKD. Trimming cost V 6 bases and J 2 bases, with 17 bases left between them. The CDR3 spans 15 residues. The CDR3 DNA is TGTGCCATCAGGCGGATTGATAGAGATACCTACGAGCAGTACTTC. As protein: CAIRRIDRDTYEQYF.

This chain joins TRBV10-1 and TRBJ1-5; 7 nucleotides agree with TRBD1. With 7 bases clipped from V and 3 bases from J, the junction kept 6 bases outside the gene matches. Looked up from germline, CDR1 is WNHNN and CDR2 is SYGVQD (reference sequence). This CDR3 is 14 amino acids long. CDR3 coding DNA: TGCGCCAGCAAATACGGGACAGACAATCAGCCCCAGCATTTT. It encodes CASKYGTDNQPQHF.

The chain is built from TRBV27 and TRBJ2-7; TRBD2 agrees at 15 bases. With V trimmed by 4 bases and J by 7 bases, 17 bases remained unmatched. CDR3 size: 19 residues. Germline values: CDR1 MNHEY, CDR2 SMNVEV (reference sequence). The CDR3 DNA sequence: TGTGCCAGCAGTTCGCTCGGACTAGCGGGAGGGCCGGGTTCGGGGGAGCAGTACTTC. It encodes CASSSLGLAGGPGSGEQYF.

This sequence joins TRBV7-6 and TRBJ2-7; a weak D match, TRBD2 (6 bases). The CDR3 sequence is 15 residues long. Germline V CDR1 and CDR2: SGHVS, FNYEAQ. Trimming stripped 4 bases from V and 0 bases from J, with 13 bases between. The CDR3 coding sequence is TGTGCCAGCAGCTGGAGGGGAGGCAGCTCCTACGAGCAGTACTTC. Translated, it gives CASSWRGGSSYEQYF.

This sequence joins TRBV25-1 and TRBJ1-3, with D possibly matching TRBD1 (6 bases). The CDR3 is made up of 16 amino acids. The V end was cut by 3 bases, the J end by 6 bases, with 18 bases between. Germline assignment: CDR1 MGHDK and CDR2 SYGVNS. DNA of the CDR3: TGTGCCAGCAGTGACTACATGGGGGCGGCGACAAACACCATATATTTT. Protein sequence: CASSDYMGAATNTIYF.